This T cell receptor beta chain was identified in a study of shared clonotypes between healthy human individuals. The sorted-subset replicate PCRs were given about 200 ng DNA, which is around 29,000 T cell genomes. Clones were read by immunoSEQ multiplex PCR, and TCRdb kept only the in-frame ones, dropping some. The sample lists over a million clones, approximately 80% occurring once. Material for sequencing was memory CD4+ T cells from PBMCs. The subset: CD45RA-negative fraction. This receptor was taken from a man aged 18-30 years in good health. Some clones in this sample may be carry-over from other donors' samples.

Here the CDR3 DNA reads TGCAGCGTTGAAGATAGGGGGGCTAGCGGCCCTAACACAGATACGCAGTATTTT. It translates to CSVEDRGASGPNTDTQYF. This chain connects TRBV29-1 to TRBJ2-3, with a weak D call TRBD2 (7 bases). The CDR3 runs to 18 residues. Trimming stripped 0 bases from V and 2 bases from J, with 21 bases between. Germline assignment: CDR1 SQVTM and CDR2 ANQGSEA.